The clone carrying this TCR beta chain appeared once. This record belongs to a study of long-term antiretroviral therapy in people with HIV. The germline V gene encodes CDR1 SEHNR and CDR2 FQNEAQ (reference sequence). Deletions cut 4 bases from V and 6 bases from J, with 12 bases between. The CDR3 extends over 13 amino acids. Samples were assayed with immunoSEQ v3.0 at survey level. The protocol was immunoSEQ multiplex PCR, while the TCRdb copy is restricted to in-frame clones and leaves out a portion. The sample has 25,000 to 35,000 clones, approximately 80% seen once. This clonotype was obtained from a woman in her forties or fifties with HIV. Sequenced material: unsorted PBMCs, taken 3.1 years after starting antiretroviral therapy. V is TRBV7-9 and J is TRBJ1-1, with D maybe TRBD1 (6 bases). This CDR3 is CASSSGAKSEAFF. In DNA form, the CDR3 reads TGTGCCAGCAGCTCGGGGGCTAAGTCTGAAGCTTTCTTT.